A selection of T cell receptor beta chains follows, all from one sample in a study of shared clonotypes between healthy human individuals. Sequencing was performed with immunoSEQ multiplex PCR; in TCRdb, only in-frame clones are kept and a portion is missing. Here the sample spans 2 million to 2.5 million clones, under 95% being singletons. The material sequenced was naive CD4+ T cells from PBMCs. All receptors come from a man younger than 35 in good health. Some clones in this sample may be carry-over from other donors' samples. Both conserved end residues are part of each CDR3. A D gene is named only where the DNA matches it firmly. Rows give clone size only sometimes, using once, few, many, or a class for an expanded clone.

14 | TRBJ2-7 | . | TRBV5-6 | once | TGTGCCAGCAGCCCAGGGACGGCTGCTACGGAGCAGTACTTC | CASSPGTAATEQYF
16 | TRBJ2-3 | TRBD2 | TRBV11-2 | . | TGTGCCAGCAGCCCGGGACTAGCGGGGAGCACAGATACGCAGTATTTT | CASSPGLAGSTDTQYF
13 | TRBJ1-5 | . | TRBV2 | few | TGTGCCAGCAGTCGGGACAGCAATCAGCCCCAGCATTTT | CASSRDSNQPQHF
14 | TRBJ1-5 | . | TRBV5-1 | . | TGCGCCAGCAGCTTGGAGGGAAGGACTCAGCCCCAGCATTTT | CASSLEGRTQPQHF
11 | TRBJ2-7 | . | TRBV5-5 | few | TGTGCCAGCAGCAGTGCCTACGAGCAGTACTTC | CASSSAYEQYF
16 | TRBJ2-5 | . | TRBV18 | . | TGTGCCAGCTCACCATCCCCGGGAGTCACGGCAGAGACCCAGTACTTC | CASSPSPGVTAETQYF
16 | TRBJ1-2 | . | TRBV9 | once | TGTGCCAGCAGCGCAGGGAGTGCTCCAGGAGTCTATGGCTACACCTTC | CASSAGSAPGVYGYTF
14 | TRBJ2-7 | . | TRBV9 | . | TGTGCCAGCAGCCCACTCGGGACTCCCCTTGAGCAGTACTTC | CASSPLGTPLEQYF
14 | TRBJ1-1 | . | TRBV27 | . | TGTGCCAGCAGTCCCCGGGCCTCGAACACTGAAGCTTTCTTT | CASSPRASNTEAFF
15 | TRBJ2-2 | TRBD1 | TRBV7-3 | . | TGTGCCAGCAGCTTACCGGGACAGGGTGCCGGGGAGCTGTTTTTT | CASSLPGQGAGELFF
16 | TRBJ2-1 | TRBD2 | TRBV4-2 | . | TGTGCCAGCAGCCAAGATACTAGCGGGAGGGGGGATGAGCAGTTCTTC | CASSQDTSGRGDEQFF
15 | TRBJ2-5 | . | TRBV5-1 | . | TGCGCCAGCAGCTTGTTTAGGAGGGCCGGTGAGACCCAGTACTTC | CASSLFRRAGETQYF
14 | TRBJ2-5 | TRBD2 | TRBV5-4 | . | TGTGCCAGTTCTAGCGGGAGAGGCCAAGAGACCCAGTACTTC | CASSSGRGQETQYF
15 | TRBJ2-7 | . | TRBV5-1 | . | TGCGCCAGCAGCTTGACGAGCGGAGACCGATTCGAGCAGTACTTC | CASSLTSGDRFEQYF
15 | TRBJ1-5 | TRBD1 | TRBV6-1 | . | TGTGCCAGCAGGCAGACAGGGACTAGGAATCAGCCCCAGCATTTT | CASRQTGTRNQPQHF
14 | TRBJ2-1 | TRBD1 | TRBV9 | . | TGTGCCAGCAGCGCGGGACAGGGTGTAGATGAGCAGTTCTTC | CASSAGQGVDEQFF
13 | TRBJ2-7 | TRBD2 | TRBV6-4 | . | TGTGCCAGCAGTCGTCTAGCGGGAGCCGAGCAGTACTTC | CASSRLAGAEQYF
16 | TRBJ2-3 | TRBD1 | TRBV7-9 | . | TGTGCCAGCAGCCCCCCGGACAGGGTCAGGACAGATACGCAGTATTTT | CASSPPDRVRTDTQYF
15 | TRBJ2-1 | . | TRBV5-6 | . | TGTGCCAGCAGCCCAGGGGTAATGGCCTACAATGAGCAGTTCTTC | CASSPGVMAYNEQFF
12 | TRBJ2-7 | . | TRBV5-1 | . | TGCGCCAGCAGCTTAGAAGGGGACGACGGGTACTTC | CASSLEGDDGYF
15 | TRBJ2-5 | . | TRBV28 | once | TGTGCCAGCGCCCAGCCCAACACGTACCAAGAGACCCAGTACTTC | CASAQPNTYQETQYF
16 | TRBJ1-3 | TRBD1 | TRBV5-4 | . | TGTGCCAGCAGCTACAGGGGACAGGGGGCTGGAAACACCATATATTTT | CASSYRGQGAGNTIYF
13 | TRBJ2-2 | . | TRBV7-3 | . | TGTGCCAGCAGGGATAAGAACACCGGGGAGCTGTTTTTT | CASRDKNTGELFF
15 | TRBJ2-1 | TRBD2 | TRBV27 | . | TGTGCCAGCAGTTTGTTTCTAGCGGCCTACAATGAGCAGTTCTTC | CASSLFLAAYNEQFF
11 | TRBJ1-2 | . | TRBV20-1 | . | TGCAGTGCACGACAGAGGAATGGCTACACCTTC | CSARQRNGYTF
15 | TRBJ2-5 | TRBD2 | TRBV7-8 | . | TGTGCCAGCAGCTACCTGGGACTAACAGAAGAGACCCAGTACTTC | CASSYLGLTEETQYF
13 | TRBJ1-3 | . | TRBV6-1 | . | TGTGCCAGCAGTGAAACAGTAGGAAACACCATATATTTT | CASSETVGNTIYF
15 | TRBJ2-7 | . | TRBV18 | . | TGTGCCAGCTCACCCCCGGGGCCCCGGCACGACGAGCAGTACTTC | CASSPPGPRHDEQYF
15 | TRBJ2-2 | TRBD1 | TRBV5-1 | . | TGCGCCAGCAGCGTAGGACAGGGCAACACCGGGGAGCTGTTTTTT | CASSVGQGNTGELFF
16 | TRBJ1-2 | . | TRBV7-2 | . | TGTGCCAGCAGCTCCTCCCGATCAACAGCTAACTATGGCTACACCTTC | CASSSSRSTANYGYTF
16 | TRBJ2-3 | . | TRBV21-1 | . | TGTGCCAGCAGCCATAGGTCATCGCAGGTGATGGATACGCAGTATTTT | CASSHRSSQVMDTQYF
14 | TRBJ1-2 | . | TRBV6-6 | . | TGTGCCAGCAGTACCTCCTGGGTCGGCTATGGCTACACCTTC | CASSTSWVGYGYTF
15 | TRBJ2-7 | TRBD2 | TRBV27 | once | TGTGCCAGCACCTCGCTTGCGGGAGGATCCTACGAGCAGTACTTC | CASTSLAGGSYEQYF
13 | TRBJ2-1 | . | TRBV9 | . | TGTGCCAGCAGCGCCCAGGCCTACAATGAGCAGTTCTTC | CASSAQAYNEQFF
14 | TRBJ2-7 | TRBD2 | TRBV28 | . | TGTGCCAGCGGACTAGCGGGTGGTGGCTACGAGCAGTACTTC | CASGLAGGGYEQYF
15 | TRBJ1-1 | . | TRBV7-3 | once | TGTGCCAGCAGCTTACTAGGGGGTGGATCCACTGAAGCTTTCTTT | CASSLLGGGSTEAFF
13 | TRBJ2-3 | . | TRBV6-1 | . | TGTGCCAGCCTCCCGGTACCCACAGATACGCAGTATTTT | CASLPVPTDTQYF
15 | TRBJ2-1 | TRBD1 | TRBV2 | . | TGTGCCAGCAGGGGTGCCGGGACAGGGAGCAATGAGCAGTTCTTC | CASRGAGTGSNEQFF
17 | TRBJ2-3 | TRBD2 | TRBV5-1 | . | TGCGCCAGCAGCTTGGGACTAGCGGGTACTCTAACAGATACGCAGTATTTT | CASSLGLAGTLTDTQYF
14 | TRBJ2-5 | . | TRBV4-1 | . | TGCGCCAGCAGCCAAGTGGGGGCACGGGAGACCCAGTACTTC | CASSQVGARETQYF
14 | TRBJ2-7 | . | TRBV4-1 | . | TGCGCCAGCAGCCAAGGTCAACAGGGCTACGAGCAGTACTTC | CASSQGQQGYEQYF
15 | TRBJ2-3 | TRBD2 | TRBV28 | . | TGTGCCAGCAGTTCTGGCGGGGGGGTGAAAGATACGCAGTATTTT | CASSSGGGVKDTQYF
16 | TRBJ1-2 | TRBD1 | TRBV6-1 | . | TGTGCCAGCAGTGAAACTCTTAGGACAGGGGGCTATGGCTACACCTTC | CASSETLRTGGYGYTF
12 | TRBJ1-1 | . | TRBV6-5 | . | TGTGCCAGCAGGAGAGGAGACACTGAAGCTTTCTTT | CASRRGDTEAFF
14 | TRBJ1-1 | . | TRBV7-2 | . | TGTGCCAGCAGCCTTTTTGGGATGAACACTGAAGCTTTCTTT | CASSLFGMNTEAFF
16 | TRBJ2-1 | TRBD2 | TRBV9 | . | TGTGCCAGCAGCGTAGTAGGTAGCGGGATCTACAATGAGCAGTTCTTC | CASSVVGSGIYNEQFF
14 | TRBJ1-6 | . | TRBV25-1 | once | TGTGCCAGCAGCCACGACAGGCTCAATTCACCCCTCCACTTT | CASSHDRLNSPLHF
14 | TRBJ2-7 | TRBD1 | TRBV7-6 | . | TGTGCCAGCAGCTTAGCGGGACAGAGTTACGAGCAGTACTTC | CASSLAGQSYEQYF
13 | TRBJ1-3 | TRBD1 | TRBV5-1 | once | TGCGCCAGCAGTAGACAGGGTTCAGACACCATATATTTT | CASSRQGSDTIYF
17 | TRBJ1-5 | TRBD1 | TRBV27 | . | TGTGCCAGCAGCCGTTTCCCCCGACAGGGGGCTGATCAGCCCCAGCATTTT | CASSRFPRQGADQPQHF
15 | TRBJ1-1 | . | TRBV28 | . | TGTGCCAGCAGTTCCACCCGGACAAGATACACTGAAGCTTTCTTT | CASSSTRTRYTEAFF
15 | TRBJ2-1 | TRBD1 | TRBV11-3 | . | TGTGCCAGCAGCGGAGGACAGGGGAGGGACAATGAGCAGTTCTTC | CASSGGQGRDNEQFF
14 | TRBJ2-1 | . | TRBV14 | . | TGTGCCAGCAGCCCGAGGAGGTCCTACAATGAGCAGTTCTTC | CASSPRRSYNEQFF
13 | TRBJ2-7 | . | TRBV5-5 | . | TGTGCCAGCAGCTTGGAGGTCGCCTACGAGCAGTACTTC | CASSLEVAYEQYF
14 | TRBJ2-3 | . | TRBV2 | . | TGTGCCACGGGGCAGGTTGTACGGACAGATACGCAGTATTTT | CATGQVVRTDTQYF
19 | TRBJ2-2 | TRBD2 | TRBV4-3 | . | TGCGCCAGCAGCCTCACGTTCCGAGGCGGGAGGGCCAACACCGGGGAGCTGTTTTTT | CASSLTFRGGRANTGELFF
14 | TRBJ2-5 | TRBD1 | TRBV28 | . | TGTGCCAGCAGCCGGACAGGGAATCAAGAGACCCAGTACTTC | CASSRTGNQETQYF